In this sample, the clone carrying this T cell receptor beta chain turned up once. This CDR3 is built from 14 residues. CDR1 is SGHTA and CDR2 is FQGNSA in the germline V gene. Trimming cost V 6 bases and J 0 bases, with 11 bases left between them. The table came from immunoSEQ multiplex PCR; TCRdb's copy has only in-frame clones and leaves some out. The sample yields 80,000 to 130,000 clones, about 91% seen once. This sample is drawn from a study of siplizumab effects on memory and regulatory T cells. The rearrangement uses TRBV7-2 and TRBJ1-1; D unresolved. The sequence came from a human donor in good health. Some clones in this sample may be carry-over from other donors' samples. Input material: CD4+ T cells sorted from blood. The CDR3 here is CASSRTVMNTEAFF. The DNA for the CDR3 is TGTGCCAGCAGTCGGACTGTCATGAACACTGAAGCTTTCTTT.